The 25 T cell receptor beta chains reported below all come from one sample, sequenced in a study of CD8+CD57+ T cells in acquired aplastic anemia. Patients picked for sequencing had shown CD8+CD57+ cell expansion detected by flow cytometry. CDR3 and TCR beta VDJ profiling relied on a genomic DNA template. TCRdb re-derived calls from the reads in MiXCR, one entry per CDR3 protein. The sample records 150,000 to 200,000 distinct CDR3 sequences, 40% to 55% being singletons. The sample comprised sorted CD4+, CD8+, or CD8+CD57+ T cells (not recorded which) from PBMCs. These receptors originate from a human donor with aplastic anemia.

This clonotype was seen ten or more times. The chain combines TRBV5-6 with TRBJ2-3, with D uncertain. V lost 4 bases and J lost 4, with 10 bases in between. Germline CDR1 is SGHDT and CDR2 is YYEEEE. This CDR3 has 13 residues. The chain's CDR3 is CASSNDFPDTQYF. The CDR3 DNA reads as TGTGCCAGCAGCAATGACTTTCCAGATACGCAGTATTTT.

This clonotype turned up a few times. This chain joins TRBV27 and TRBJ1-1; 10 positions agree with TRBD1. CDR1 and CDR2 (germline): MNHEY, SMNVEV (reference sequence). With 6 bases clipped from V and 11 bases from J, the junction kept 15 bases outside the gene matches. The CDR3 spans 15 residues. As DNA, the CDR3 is TGTGCCAGCAGCCGTCTTCCCTCGACAGGGGGCGCGGCTTTCTTT. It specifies CASSRLPSTGGAAFF.

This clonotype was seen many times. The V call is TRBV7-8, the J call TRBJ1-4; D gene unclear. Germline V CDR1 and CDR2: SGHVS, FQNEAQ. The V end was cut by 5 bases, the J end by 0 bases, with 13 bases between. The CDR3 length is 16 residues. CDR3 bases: TGTGCCAGCAGCCCGTGGACTGATGCAACTAATGAAAAACTGTTTTTT. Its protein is CASSPWTDATNEKLFF.

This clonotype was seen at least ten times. CDR3 nucleotides: TGTGCCAGCAGCCAGGCCGCCGGGACTACGCAGTACTTC. The encoded protein is CASSQAAGTTQYF. The J gene is TRBJ2-7, the V gene TRBV3-1, with TRBD2 identical over 7 bases. Trimming removed 3 bases from V and 9 bases from J; junction bases left unmatched: 8. CDR3 length: 13 amino acids. CDR1 is LGHDT, CDR2 YNNKEL, per germline (reference sequence).

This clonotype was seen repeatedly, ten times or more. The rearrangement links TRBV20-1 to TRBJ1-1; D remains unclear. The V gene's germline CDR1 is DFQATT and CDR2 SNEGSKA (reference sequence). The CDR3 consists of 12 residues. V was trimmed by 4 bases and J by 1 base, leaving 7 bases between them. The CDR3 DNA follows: TGCAGTGCTATCAATACGAACACTGAAGCTTTCTTT. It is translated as CSAINTNTEAFF.

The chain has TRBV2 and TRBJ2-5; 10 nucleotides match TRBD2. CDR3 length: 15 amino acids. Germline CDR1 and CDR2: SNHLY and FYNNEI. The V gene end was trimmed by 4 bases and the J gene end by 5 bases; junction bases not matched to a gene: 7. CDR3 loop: CASSASGLAKETQYF. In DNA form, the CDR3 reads TGTGCCAGCAGTGCTTCGGGACTAGCGAAGGAGACCCAGTACTTC.

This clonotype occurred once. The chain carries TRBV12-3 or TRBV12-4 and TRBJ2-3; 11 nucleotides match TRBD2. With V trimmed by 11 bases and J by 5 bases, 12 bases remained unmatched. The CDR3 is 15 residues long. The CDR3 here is CAGGTIAGGRDTQYF. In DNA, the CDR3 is TGTGCCGGAGGGACTATAGCGGGGGGGCGAGATACGCAGTATTTT.

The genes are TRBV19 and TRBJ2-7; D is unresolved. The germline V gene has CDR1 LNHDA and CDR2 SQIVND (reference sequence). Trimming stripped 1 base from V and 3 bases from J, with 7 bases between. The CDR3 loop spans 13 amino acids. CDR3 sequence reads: CASSIAAGYEQYF. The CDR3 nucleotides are TGTGCCAGTAGTATAGCGGCAGGCTACGAGCAGTACTTC.

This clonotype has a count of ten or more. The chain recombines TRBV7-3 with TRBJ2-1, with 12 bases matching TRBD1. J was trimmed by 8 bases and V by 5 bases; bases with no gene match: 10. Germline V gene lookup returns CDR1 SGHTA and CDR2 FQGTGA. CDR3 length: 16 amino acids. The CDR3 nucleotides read TGTGCCAGCAGCATGCGCCGGGACAGGGGGCTCCATGAGCAGTTCTTC. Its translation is CASSMRRDRGLHEQFF.

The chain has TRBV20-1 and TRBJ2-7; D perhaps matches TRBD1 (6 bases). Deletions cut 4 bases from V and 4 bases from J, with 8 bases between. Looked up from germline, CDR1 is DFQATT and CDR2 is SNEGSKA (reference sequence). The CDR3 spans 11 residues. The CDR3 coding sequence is TGCAGTGCTAAAGACAGGTACGAGCAGTACTTC. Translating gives CSAKDRYEQYF.

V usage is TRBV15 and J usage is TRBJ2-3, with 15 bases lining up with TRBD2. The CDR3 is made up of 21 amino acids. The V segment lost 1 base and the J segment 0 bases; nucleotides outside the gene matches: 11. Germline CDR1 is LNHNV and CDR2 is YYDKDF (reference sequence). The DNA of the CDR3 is TGTGCCACCAGCAGAGCCATCGGACTAGCGGGGGGGCCCACTAGCACAGATACGCAGTATTTT. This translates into CATSRAIGLAGGPTSTDTQYF.

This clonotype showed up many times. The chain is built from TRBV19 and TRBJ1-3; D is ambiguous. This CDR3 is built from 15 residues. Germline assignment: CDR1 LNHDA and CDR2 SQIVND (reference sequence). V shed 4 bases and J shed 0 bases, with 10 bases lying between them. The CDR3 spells CASSTPRGSGNTIYF. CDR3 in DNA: TGTGCCAGTAGTACGCCCCGGGGCTCTGGAAACACCATATATTTT.

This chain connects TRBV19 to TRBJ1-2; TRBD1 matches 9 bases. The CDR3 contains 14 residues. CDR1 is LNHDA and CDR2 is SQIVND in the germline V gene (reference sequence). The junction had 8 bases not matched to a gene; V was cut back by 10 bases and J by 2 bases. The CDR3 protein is CAIGRGQGNYGYTF. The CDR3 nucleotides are TGTGCCATTGGGCGCGGACAGGGGAACTATGGCTACACCTTC.

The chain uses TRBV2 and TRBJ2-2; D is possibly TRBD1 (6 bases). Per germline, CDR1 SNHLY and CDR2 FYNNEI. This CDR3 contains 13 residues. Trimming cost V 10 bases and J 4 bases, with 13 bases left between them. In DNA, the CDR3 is TGTGCCATTACAGGGACGGTCACCGGGGAGCTGTTTTTT. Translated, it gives CAITGTVTGELFF.

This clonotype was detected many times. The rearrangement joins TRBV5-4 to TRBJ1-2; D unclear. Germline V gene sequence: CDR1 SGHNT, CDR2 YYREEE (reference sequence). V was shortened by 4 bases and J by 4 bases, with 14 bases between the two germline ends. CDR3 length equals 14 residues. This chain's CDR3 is CASSPAREVYGYTF. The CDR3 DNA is TGTGCCAGCAGCCCAGCGAGGGAGGTCTATGGCTACACCTTC.

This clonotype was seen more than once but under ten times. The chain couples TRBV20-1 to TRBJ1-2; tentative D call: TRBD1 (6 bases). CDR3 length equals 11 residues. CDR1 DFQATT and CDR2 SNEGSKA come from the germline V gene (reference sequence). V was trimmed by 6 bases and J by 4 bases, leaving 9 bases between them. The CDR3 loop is CSAGGAYGYTF. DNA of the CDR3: TGCAGTGCGGGGGGGGCCTATGGCTACACCTTC.

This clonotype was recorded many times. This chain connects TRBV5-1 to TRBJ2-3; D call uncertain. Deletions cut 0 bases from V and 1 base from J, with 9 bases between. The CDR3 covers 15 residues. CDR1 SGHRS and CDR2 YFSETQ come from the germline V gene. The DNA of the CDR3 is TGCGCCAGCAGCTTGGCCTTGTTTGGCACAGATACGCAGTATTTT. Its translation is CASSLALFGTDTQYF.

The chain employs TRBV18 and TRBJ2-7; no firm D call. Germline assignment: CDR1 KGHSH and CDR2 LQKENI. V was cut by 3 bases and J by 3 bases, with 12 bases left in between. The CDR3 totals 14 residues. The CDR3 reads CASSPGNSLYEQYF. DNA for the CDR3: TGTGCCAGCTCACCGGGAAACAGCCTCTACGAGCAGTACTTC.

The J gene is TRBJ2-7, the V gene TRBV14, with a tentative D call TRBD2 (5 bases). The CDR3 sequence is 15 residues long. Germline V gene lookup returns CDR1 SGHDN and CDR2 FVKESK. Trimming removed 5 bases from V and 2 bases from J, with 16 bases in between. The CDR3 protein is CASSSGLGNAYEQYF. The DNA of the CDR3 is TGTGCCAGCAGCTCCGGACTGGGTAACGCCTACGAGCAGTACTTC.

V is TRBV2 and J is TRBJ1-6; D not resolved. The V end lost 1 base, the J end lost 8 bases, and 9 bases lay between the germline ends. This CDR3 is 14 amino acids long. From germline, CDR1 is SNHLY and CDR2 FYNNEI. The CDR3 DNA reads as TGTGCCAGCAGTGAAGAACAGACCTATTCACCCCTCCACTTT. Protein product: CASSEEQTYSPLHF.

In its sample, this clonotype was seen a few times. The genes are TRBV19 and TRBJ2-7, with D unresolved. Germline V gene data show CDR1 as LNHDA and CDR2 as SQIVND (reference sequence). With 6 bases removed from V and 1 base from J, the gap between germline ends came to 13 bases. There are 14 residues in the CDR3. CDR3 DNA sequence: TGTGCCAGTAGGAGCCGAAAGGATTCCTACGAGCAGTACTTC. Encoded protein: CASRSRKDSYEQYF.

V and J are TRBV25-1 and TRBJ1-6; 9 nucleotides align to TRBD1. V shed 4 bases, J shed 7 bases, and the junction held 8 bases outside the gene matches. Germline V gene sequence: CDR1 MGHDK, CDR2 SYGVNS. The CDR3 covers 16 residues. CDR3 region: CASSADSGQGNSPLHF. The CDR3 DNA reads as TGTGCCAGCAGTGCGGACTCGGGACAGGGAAATTCACCCCTCCACTTT.

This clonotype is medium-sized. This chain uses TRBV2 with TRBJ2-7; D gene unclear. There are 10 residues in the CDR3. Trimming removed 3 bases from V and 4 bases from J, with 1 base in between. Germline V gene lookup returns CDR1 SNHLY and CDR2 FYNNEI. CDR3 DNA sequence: TGTGCCAGCAGTGATTACGAGCAGTACTTC. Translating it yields CASSDYEQYF. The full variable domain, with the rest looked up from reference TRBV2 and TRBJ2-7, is EPEVTQTPSHQVTQMGQEVILRCVPISNHLYFYWYRQILGQKVEFLVSFYNNEISEKSEIFDDQFSVERPDGSNFTLKIRSTKLEDSAMYFCASSDYEQYFGPGTRLTVT.

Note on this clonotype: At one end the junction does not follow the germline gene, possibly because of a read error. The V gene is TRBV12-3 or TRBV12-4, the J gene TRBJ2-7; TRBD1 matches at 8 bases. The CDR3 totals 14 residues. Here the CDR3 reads CASSLDRGVYEQYF. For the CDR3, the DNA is TGTGCCAGCAGCTTAGACAGGGGTGTGTACGAGCAGTACTTC.

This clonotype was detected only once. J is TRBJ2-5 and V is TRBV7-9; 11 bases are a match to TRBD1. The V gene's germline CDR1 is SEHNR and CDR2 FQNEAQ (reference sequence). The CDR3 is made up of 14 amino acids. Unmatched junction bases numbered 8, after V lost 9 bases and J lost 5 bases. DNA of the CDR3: TGTGCCAGTGGCGGACAGGGGGCAGGGGAGACCCAGTACTTC. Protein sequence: CASGGQGAGETQYF.